The source of this T cell receptor (beta chain) is a study of T-cell memory formation after mild COVID-19. Study-wide results and caveats: Researchers found some responding clones in pre-infection memory, a sign that cross-reactive memory joined. Second-wave clones reaching peak frequency on day 37 lacked confirmed SARS-CoV-2 specificity.

The CDR3 sequence is 15 residues long. V shed 2 bases, J shed 5 bases, and the junction held 7 bases outside the gene matches. Germline V gene data show CDR1 as MNHEY and CDR2 as SVGEGT. TCRdb ran MiXCR on the 5' RACE reads and lists one entry per CDR3 protein. The table lists 410,000 or so distinct CDR3 sequences, about 25% of them singletons. About this clonotype: The antigen is not known.

The origin of this receptor is an adult woman who had mild COVID-19 (a few samples of this study predate the infection). Cell type and time point are not known. The source material was PBMCs or a T cell subset sorted from them (not recorded which). The chain has TRBV6-2 or TRBV6-3 and TRBJ2-5; 8 bases align to TRBD1. Here the CDR3 DNA reads TGTGCCAGCAGTTACGGGGGACAGGCCCCGGAGACCCAGTACTTC. Translation: CASSYGGQAPETQYF.